This T cell receptor beta chain was captured in a study of cytomegalovirus exposure and HLA in healthy donors. Study-level information: The 95 to 150 validation repertoires, a later analysis reported, used the same platform as the 666 first-cohort repertoires.

Clones were read by immunoSEQ multiplex PCR, and TCRdb kept only the in-frame ones, dropping some. Here the sample spans around 150,000 clones, about four fifths being singletons. CDR3 size: 15 residues. V gave up 6 bases and J gave up 5 bases; unmatched junction bases: 7. Looked up from germline, CDR1 is SGHTA and CDR2 is FQGNSA. Study observations and caveats: Among the CMV-associated chains, three were confirmed in vitro as specific for CMV antigens. The classifier reportedly diagnosed cytomegalovirus status with high sensitivity and specificity.

This clone was counted a few times. No antigen is known for it. The sample consisted of PBMCs. The genes are TRBV7-2 and TRBJ2-5, with 12 nucleotides matching TRBD2. This clonotype was sampled from a man between 25 and 39 years old in good health and CMV-seropositive. Here the CDR3 reads CASSPTSGGPETQYF. CDR3 coding DNA: TGTGCCAGCAGTCCTACTAGCGGGGGGCCTGAGACCCAGTACTTC.